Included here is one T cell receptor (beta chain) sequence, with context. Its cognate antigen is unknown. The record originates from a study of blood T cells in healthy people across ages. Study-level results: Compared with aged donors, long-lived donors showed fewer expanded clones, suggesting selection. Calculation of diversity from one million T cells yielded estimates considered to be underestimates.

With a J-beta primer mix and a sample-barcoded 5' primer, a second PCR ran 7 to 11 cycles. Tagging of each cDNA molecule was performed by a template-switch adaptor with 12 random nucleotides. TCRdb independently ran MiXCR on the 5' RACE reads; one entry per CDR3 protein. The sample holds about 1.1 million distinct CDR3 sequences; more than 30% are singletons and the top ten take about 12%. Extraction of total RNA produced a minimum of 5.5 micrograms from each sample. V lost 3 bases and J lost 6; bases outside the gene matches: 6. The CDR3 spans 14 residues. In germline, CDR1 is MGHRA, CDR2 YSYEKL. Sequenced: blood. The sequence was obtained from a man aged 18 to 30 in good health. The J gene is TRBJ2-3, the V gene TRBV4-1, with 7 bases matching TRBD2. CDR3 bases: TGCGCCAGCAGCCAGCTGGGACTATCGGATACGCAGTATTTT. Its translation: CASSQLGLSDTQYF.